The clone carrying this T cell receptor beta chain occurred many times. For TCR beta, libraries came from iRepertoire HTBI primers and Arm-PCR of CDR3 regions. TCRdb redid the calling of the multiplex PCR reads with MiXCR, one entry per CDR3 protein. The sample has approximately 360,000 distinct CDR3 sequences, approximately 12% seen once. Documented time point: newly diagnosed GD, antithyroid drugs for less than 3 months. There was RNA extracted from PBMCs, and the TCR library was made from it. The data were obtained in a study of regulatory T cells in long-lasting Graves disease. Looked up from germline, CDR1 is SGHVS and CDR2 is FQNEAQ. V lost 5 bases and J 0 bases, leaving 20 bases between the germline ends. The length of the CDR3 is 17 residues. The same data also contributed to another study, on T cells in Graves' hyperthyroidism and ophthalmopathy.

Sequencing used peripheral blood mononuclear cells (PBMCs), obtained at new diagnosis, from a patient treated with antithyroid drugs. The chain carries TRBV7-8 and TRBJ2-7; D gene unclear. This clonotype was obtained from a woman younger than 35 with Graves disease. In DNA form, the CDR3 reads TGTGCCAGCAGCCCCGGCCCCAGCTATAGGAGCTCCTACGAGCAGTACTTC. It specifies CASSPGPSYRSSYEQYF.